This T cell receptor beta chain comes out of a study of cytomegalovirus exposure and HLA in healthy donors. All the people who gave samples were healthy bone marrow donors. Trimming stripped 2 bases from V and 2 bases from J, with 12 bases between. The CDR3 spans 15 residues. Germline loops: CDR1 LNHDA, CDR2 SQIVND (reference sequence). A multiplex PCR was run with 60 Vbeta primers and 13 Jbeta primers. Measured with immunoSEQ multiplex PCR; TCRdb has only the in-frame clones, and not every one. In the table there are approximately 190,000 clones, 82% of which are singletons. The TCR comes from a woman in her late teens or twenties in good health and CMV-seronegative. The chain carries TRBV19 and TRBJ1-2, with D unresolved. What was sequenced was PBMCs. The CDR3 DNA follows: TGTGCCAGTAGTATAACCTCAGCTAGCAACTATGGCTACACCTTC. Its protein is CASSITSASNYGYTF.